This TCR beta chain was captured by sequencing in a study of brain T cells in children with intractable seizures. Study-level results: Viral specificity was inferred only from CDR3 similarity; HCMV serostatus was unknown.

The CDR3 totals 16 residues. CDR1 SGHRS and CDR2 YFSETQ come from the germline V gene. Trimming cost V 3 bases and J 4 bases, with 18 bases left between them. Time point described: blood from clinic visit 5 months post-surgery; TSC patient then seizure free. The sequenced cases were selected for having the highest brain T cell transcript signatures. Pre-surgery treatment included at least one anti-epileptic drug. TCRdb's copy holds only in-frame clones and misses some; the assay was immunoSEQ multiplex PCR. The sample has 340,000 or so clones; more than 85% are singletons. Points on this clone: No antigen is known for it.

V and J are TRBV5-1 and TRBJ2-3, with D possibly TRBD1 on 6 matching bases. The sample in question was peripheral blood, obtained about 5 months after surgery. This receptor was obtained from a boy younger than two with tuberous sclerosis and intractable seizures. For the CDR3, the DNA is TGCGCCAGCAGCTCTACATCACAGGGCACGGCAGATACGCAGTATTTT. Translation: CASSSTSQGTADTQYF.